This T cell receptor beta chain was observed in a study of shared clonotypes between healthy human individuals. Overall study findings and caveats: Clonotype sharing levels among donors were expected to vary with sequencing depth.

Germline V lookup: CDR1 LNHNV, CDR2 YYDKDF (reference sequence). Trimming shortened V by 0 bases and J by 2 bases, and 7 bases separated the two germline ends. The length of the CDR3 is 14 residues. The assay was immunoSEQ multiplex PCR, and TCRdb's table has in-frame clones only and misses some. This table holds about 470,000 clones, roughly three quarters found once. This clone was seen a handful of times. What it recognizes is unknown. The specimen sequenced was PBMCs. The V and J genes are TRBV15 and TRBJ2-5; the D is unclear. The TCR was taken from a woman aged 40 to 50 in good health. Some clones in this sample may be carry-over from other donors' samples. The DNA of the CDR3 is TGTGCCACCAGCAGAGATATGGTGCAAGAGACCCAGTACTTC. This gives the protein CATSRDMVQETQYF.